This entry lists 23 T cell receptor beta chains sequenced from one sample in a study of OX40 agonist ivuxolimab in advanced cancers. Profiled with immunoSEQ multiplex PCR; TCRdb holds only in-frame clones, not every one. The data show over 30,000 clones, nearly 95% seen once. The sample consisted of CD4+ or CD8+ T cells sorted from blood, taken in a trial of the OX40 agonist ivuxolimab. The receptors come from an adult with an advanced solid tumor such as melanoma, head and neck, liver or kidney cancer.

The chain employs TRBV19 and TRBJ2-3; a weak D match, TRBD1 (6 bases). The V and J ends lost 5 bases and 6 bases respectively, with 18 bases between them. The CDR3 covers 15 residues. Looked up from germline, CDR1 is LNHDA and CDR2 is SQIVND (reference sequence). Here the CDR3 reads CASSSGQLNRDTQYF. CDR3 DNA: TGTGCCAGTAGTTCCGGACAGTTAAACCGGGATACGCAGTATTTT.

V is TRBV19 and J is TRBJ1-5, with a tentative D call TRBD1 (6 bases). Germline CDR1 and CDR2: LNHDA and SQIVND (reference sequence). Trimming took off 6 bases at V and 5 bases at J, with 11 bases between the two ends. The CDR3 has 13 amino acids. Written as DNA, the CDR3 is TGTGCCAGTAGCCGGACAGAATATCAGCCCCAGCATTTT. Its protein product is CASSRTEYQPQHF.

The gene calls are TRBV18 and TRBJ2-7, with TRBD2 matching 11 bases. V lost 6 bases and J lost 0; bases outside the gene matches: 1. The CDR3 sequence is 14 residues long. CDR1 is KGHSH and CDR2 is LQKENI in the germline V gene. Written as DNA, the CDR3 is TGTGCCAGCTCTGGGACTAGCGGCTCCTACGAGCAGTACTTC. Residues: CASSGTSGSYEQYF.

J is TRBJ2-5 and V is TRBV18; D is ambiguous. The V end was cut by 0 bases, the J end by 7 bases, with 9 bases between. The CDR3 has 13 residues. Germline lookup yields CDR1 KGHSH and CDR2 LQKENI. CDR3 loop: CASSPPGLWTQYF. The CDR3, as DNA: TGTGCCAGCTCACCACCGGGCCTTTGGACCCAGTACTTC.

The chain is built from TRBV19 and TRBJ2-1, with TRBD2 matching 7 bases. From germline, CDR1 is LNHDA and CDR2 SQIVND (reference sequence). J was trimmed by 0 bases and V by 8 bases; bases with no gene match: 7. This CDR3 has 15 residues. CDR3 nucleotides: TGTGCCAGTCACCGTAGCGGGTCCTCCTACAATGAGCAGTTCTTC. This encodes CASHRSGSSYNEQFF.

This chain links TRBV27 with TRBJ1-4, with a tentative D call TRBD1 (6 bases). The CDR3 has 13 amino acids. Germline lookup yields CDR1 MNHEY and CDR2 SMNVEV (reference sequence). Trimming shortened V by 6 bases and J by 4 bases, and 9 bases separated the two germline ends. The CDR3 DNA reads TGTGCCAGCAGGCGACAGGTTAATGAAAAACTGTTTTTT. The encoded protein is CASRRQVNEKLFF.

V is TRBV14 and J is TRBJ2-7; 12 bases are a match to TRBD1. This CDR3 has 14 residues. Trimming cost V 5 bases and J 7 bases; bases outside gene matches: 6. Germline V gene data show CDR1 as SGHDN and CDR2 as FVKESK. CDR3 bases: TGTGCCAGCAGCTACGGGACAGGGGGCGTGGAGCAGTACTTC. Its protein product is CASSYGTGGVEQYF.

This clone is medium-sized within its sample. The chain uses TRBV30 and TRBJ1-5; unclear D gene. The CDR3 has 14 residues. Germline V gene data show CDR1 as GTSNPN and CDR2 as SVGIG (reference sequence). V lost 0 bases, J lost 2 bases, and 8 bases lay in between. This CDR3 reads CAWSVLAGNQPQHF. The CDR3 bases are TGTGCCTGGAGTGTACTCGCGGGCAATCAGCCCCAGCATTTT.

As to this clone: Other DNA sequences in this specimen translate into the identical CDR3. The genes are TRBV6-1 and TRBJ1-1; D possibly corresponds to TRBD1 (5 bases). The germline V gene has CDR1 MNHNS and CDR2 SASEGT. The V and J ends lost 5 bases and 7 bases respectively, with 8 bases between them. The length of the CDR3 is 11 residues. The chain's CDR3 is CASSSQGEAFF. The CDR3, as DNA: TGTGCCAGCAGTTCCCAGGGTGAAGCTTTCTTT.

The V call is TRBV6-1, the J call TRBJ2-3; 9 nucleotides agree with TRBD2. The CDR3 totals 18 residues. Trimming removed 2 bases from V and 4 bases from J; junction bases left unmatched: 13. CDR1 is MNHNS and CDR2 is SASEGT in the germline V gene. This CDR3 reads CASSEMGNSGSSPDTQYF. CDR3 bases: TGTGCCAGCAGTGAAATGGGGAATAGCGGGAGCAGCCCAGATACGCAGTATTTT.

The V gene is TRBV25-1, the J gene TRBJ1-2; a possible D gene is TRBD1 (5 bases). The germline V gene has CDR1 MGHDK and CDR2 SYGVNS. Trimming removed 5 bases at V and 4 bases at J, with 14 bases between. This CDR3 is built from 14 residues. This chain's CDR3 is CASSRQGMAYGYTF. Written as DNA, the CDR3 is TGTGCCAGCAGTAGGCAGGGTATGGCCTATGGCTACACCTTC.

V gene TRBV5-6 combines with J gene TRBJ2-3; D may be TRBD2 (6 bases). CDR1 and CDR2 from the germline V gene are SGHDT and YYEEEE. CDR3 length: 14 residues. V dropped 5 bases and J dropped 4 bases, with 14 bases sitting between them. The CDR3 DNA reads as TGTGCCAGCAGGCGGGGTAAGGGCCCAGATACGCAGTATTTT. It encodes CASRRGKGPDTQYF.

The chain uses TRBV6-1 and TRBJ2-5; maybe TRBD1 (6 bases). Germline-derived CDR1 and CDR2 are MNHNS and SASEGT. The CDR3 totals 15 residues. Trimming shortened V by 6 bases and J by 5 bases, and 19 bases separated the two germline ends. Here the CDR3 DNA reads TGTGCCAGCAGGGGCCAAGCAACAGGGCTTGAGACCCAGTACTTC. Translation: CASRGQATGLETQYF.

This rearrangement joins TRBV5-1 to TRBJ2-5, with D perhaps TRBD1 or TRBD2 (5 bases each). Germline V gives CDR1 SGHRS, CDR2 YFSETQ. The CDR3 has 14 residues. V was clipped by 4 bases and J by 2 bases, with 12 bases between them. The CDR3 spells CASSPSGLQETQYF. DNA for the CDR3: TGCGCCAGCAGCCCCTCGGGGCTACAAGAGACCCAGTACTTC.

This chain uses TRBV5-1 with TRBJ1-1, with D uncertain. Germline V gene data show CDR1 as SGHRS and CDR2 as YFSETQ. CDR3 length: 14 amino acids. Trimming left V 4 bases short and J 1 base short, with 11 bases between. The CDR3 sequence is CASSPGPSNTEAFF. CDR3 nucleotides: TGCGCCAGCAGCCCTGGTCCGTCGAACACTGAAGCTTTCTTT. Together with reference TRBV5-1 and TRBJ1-1, the CDR3 gives the full variable domain: KAGVTQTPRYLIKTRGQQVTLSCSPISGHRSVSWYQQTPGQGLQFLFEYFSETQRNKGNFPGRFSGRQFSNSRSEMNVSTLELGDSALYLCASSPGPSNTEAFFGQGTRLTVV.

The genes are TRBV9 and TRBJ1-2; D possibly corresponds to TRBD1 (5 bases). This CDR3 has 15 residues. Germline V gene data show CDR1 as SGDLS and CDR2 as YYNGEE. V lost 4 bases, J lost 6 bases, and 19 bases lay in between. CDR3 sequence (DNA): TGTGCCAGCAGCCAAGAGTACAGGCCTGGGGATGGCTACACCTTC. This sequence encodes CASSQEYRPGDGYTF.

CDR3 nucleotide sequence: TGTCGTCCTCCGGACCCTATATACAATGAGCAGTTCTTC. This sequence encodes CRPPDPIYNEQFF. V gene TRBV27 combines with J gene TRBJ2-1; no definite D call. This CDR3 region has 13 residues. The germline CDR1 and CDR2 sequences are MNHEY and SMNVEV (reference sequence).

J is TRBJ2-7 and V is TRBV7-3; 10 bases are a match to TRBD1. The CDR3 loop spans 14 amino acids. Germline values: CDR1 SGHTA, CDR2 FQGTGA. With V trimmed by 6 bases and J by 3 bases, 5 bases remained unmatched. In DNA form, the CDR3 reads TGTGCCAGCAGTTCGGGGACAGGGGACTACGAGCAGTACTTC. Its protein is CASSSGTGDYEQYF.

V is TRBV29-1 and J is TRBJ2-3; the match to TRBD2 covers 11 bases. The CDR3 runs to 16 residues. The trim removed 3 bases at V and 2 bases at J, leaving 7 bases unmatched. Germline CDR1 is SQVTM and CDR2 is ANQGSEA. CDR3 amino acids: CSVEVAGGLYTDTQYF. The CDR3 nucleotides are TGCAGCGTTGAGGTAGCGGGGGGGCTCTACACAGATACGCAGTATTTT.

V usage is TRBV2 and J usage is TRBJ2-7; TRBD1 matches at 7 bases. The CDR3 sequence is 13 residues long. V lost 5 bases to trimming and J lost 5 bases; unmatched junction nucleotides: 6. CDR1 is SNHLY and CDR2 is FYNNEI in the germline V gene. Here the CDR3 DNA reads TGTGCCAGCAGTCGGGACAGCGGAGACGAGCAGTACTTC. The encoded protein is CASSRDSGDEQYF.

This chain links TRBV6-5 with TRBJ1-2; 8 nucleotides line up with TRBD1. This CDR3 contains 12 residues. After removal of 6 bases from V and 7 bases from J, the junction contained 4 bases not matched to a gene. CDR1 MNHEY and CDR2 SVGAGI come from the germline V gene. CDR3 bases: TGTGCCAGCAGATCTACAGGGGGTGGCTACACCTTC. It translates to CASRSTGGGYTF.

CDR3 nucleotide sequence: TGTGCCAGCAGCTTGAATAGAGGACAGTCCGAGCAGTACTTC. This sequence encodes CASSLNRGQSEQYF. The V call is TRBV5-6, the J call TRBJ2-7, with D perhaps matching TRBD1 (6 bases). V lost 1 base to trimming and J lost 6 bases, with 14 bases between them. The CDR3 is 14 residues long. Looked up from germline, CDR1 is SGHDT and CDR2 is YYEEEE.

The chain is built from TRBV30 and TRBJ2-7, with D uncertain. Germline-derived CDR1 and CDR2 are GTSNPN and SVGIG (reference sequence). There are 12 residues in the CDR3. The V end lost 3 bases, the J end lost 0 bases, and 6 bases lay between the germline ends. The CDR3 here is CAWRRDSYEQYF. The DNA of the CDR3 is TGTGCCTGGAGAAGGGACTCCTACGAGCAGTACTTC.